A selection of T cell receptor beta chains follows, all from one sample in a study of cytomegalovirus exposure and HLA in healthy donors. Sequenced by immunoSEQ multiplex PCR; TCRdb stores in-frame clones only, minus some. The table has around 150,000 clones, around 75% seen once. Input material: PBMCs. Every receptor here comes from a woman in her forties or fifties in good health and CMV-seropositive. Each CDR3 is given without its conserved first and last residue. D genes are given only for firm matches.

NA	TRBV2	TRBJ1-6	ASSVKGDSPLH
NA	TRBV11-2	TRBJ2-5	ASSLAPENGETQY
NA	TRBV19	TRBJ2-7	ASSFQVNSYEQY
NA	TRBV21-1	TRBJ1-2	ASSKAHTVPLYGYT
NA	TRBV6-5	TRBJ1-4	ASSYSGAQNEKLF
NA	TRBV5-4	TRBJ1-2	ASSLDRTISNYGYT
NA	TRBV18	TRBJ2-7	ASSPDTAYEQY
TRBD1	TRBV10-3	TRBJ1-1	AMGRDRATEAF
NA	TRBV2	TRBJ2-1	ANTRTYLTYNEQF
TRBD1	TRBV9	TRBJ2-3	ASRDRVTDTQY
TRBD1	TRBV2	TRBJ2-7	ASRYGTETYEQY
TRBD2	TRBV9	TRBJ2-7	ASSPGGGTYEQY
NA	TRBV6-6	TRBJ1-4	ASSYPGGGEKLF
NA	TRBV30	TRBJ1-1	AWNEGVLNTEAF
NA	TRBV6-5	TRBJ1-1	ASSYSSLNTEAF
TRBD1	TRBV5-4	TRBJ1-6	ASRGTGGSPLH
TRBD1	TRBV7-6	TRBJ1-4	ASSLGLGQGREKLF
NA	TRBV7-2	TRBJ2-2	ASRIDSTGELF
TRBD1	TRBV2	TRBJ2-5	ASRDRGETQY
TRBD1	TRBV6-6	TRBJ1-6	ASLTGLEGSPLH
TRBD1	TRBV18	TRBJ1-1	ASSPSTGGNTEAF
TRBD2	TRBV9	TRBJ2-1	ASSGLAGGDEQF
TRBD2	TRBV5-4	TRBJ2-2	ASSFGLGATGELF
TRBD2	TRBV18	TRBJ2-1	ASSPPSRLAGVNEQF
TRBD1	TRBV5-1	TRBJ1-1	ASSSTGQGTSRAF